The source of this T cell receptor (beta chain) is a study of blood T cell repertoires in COVID-19. Across the study: The United States, Italy and Spain supplied acute and convalescent COVID-19 samples.

The V gene lost 4 bases and the J gene lost 3 bases, with 10 bases spanning the gap. Per the germline V gene, CDR1 is SGHDT and CDR2 is YYEEEE. This CDR3 region has 13 residues. Only in-frame clones appear in the TCRdb table, and some are missing; sequencing was by immunoSEQ multiplex PCR. Found here are 140,000 to 150,000 clones, 85% to 90% of them singletons; the top ten hold roughly 2.9%. Sequenced: peripheral blood. This TCR came from a man aged 55 to 70 with active or convalescent COVID-19. The chain has TRBV5-6 and TRBJ1-1, with a tentative D call TRBD1 (5 bases). The CDR3: CASSGGYDTEAFF. Written as DNA, the CDR3 is TGTGCCAGCAGCGGGGGGTACGACACTGAAGCTTTCTTT.